A single sample gave rise to the 25 T cell receptor beta chains below, sequenced in a study. TCRdb reprocessed the 5' RACE reads via MiXCR and lists one record per CDR3 protein. Altogether 2,500 to 3,000 distinct CDR3 sequences are present, around 7% being singletons, with the ten largest covering almost 6.5%. Specimen: total memory T cells from blood PBMCs. Regarding subset: transitional memory CD4+ T cells. The origin of the receptors is a female donor with HIV.

The genes are TRBV10-1 and TRBJ2-5; D unclear. With 4 bases removed from V and 5 bases from J, the gap between germline ends came to 11 bases. The CDR3 is made up of 13 amino acids. CDR1 is WNHNN, CDR2 SYGVQD, per germline (reference sequence). The CDR3 DNA reads as TGCGCCAGCAGTGGGCCGTCGAGGGAGACCCAGTACTTC. Protein: CASSGPSRETQYF.

This clonotype appeared a few times. For the CDR3, the DNA is TGCGCCAGCAGCCAAGAAAGGGAATGGAGGAGCTACACCTTC. Translating it yields CASSQEREWRSYTF. This chain uses TRBV4-3 with TRBJ1-2; D gene uncertain. The germline V gene has CDR1 LGHNA and CDR2 YSLEER. This CDR3 is 14 amino acids long. V dropped 0 bases and J dropped 9 bases, with 14 bases sitting between them.

In this sample, this clonotype is medium-sized. The V call is TRBV6-5, the J call TRBJ1-1; D is possibly TRBD1 (6 bases). The CDR3 spans 15 residues. Germline CDR1 reads MNHEY; CDR2 reads SVGAGI. The ends were cut back, 10 bases at V and 4 bases at J, with 22 bases in the middle. The CDR3 DNA is TGTGCCACCCTCCGGAGAGGGGGATCGGGCACTGAAGCTTTCTTT. It translates to CATLRRGGSGTEAFF.

This chain links TRBV10-1 with TRBJ2-5; 8 bases line up with TRBD2. With 1 base clipped from V and 3 bases from J, the junction kept 1 base outside the gene matches. The germline V gene encodes CDR1 WNHNN and CDR2 SYGVQD (reference sequence). The CDR3 runs 14 residues. The CDR3 spells CASSEYGREETQYF. The CDR3 region has the DNA TGCGCCAGCAGTGAGTACGGGAGGGAAGAGACCCAGTACTTC.

This clonotype was observed a handful of times. The gene calls are TRBV30 and TRBJ1-3; D is unclear. The CDR3 is 17 amino acids. CDR1 is GTSNPN, CDR2 SVGIG, per germline (reference sequence). The V end was cut by 3 bases, the J end by 1 base, with 19 bases between. CDR3 in DNA: TGTGCCTGGAGGGCGGGAAGGTCGTTCGCATCTGGAAACACCATATATTTT. The encoded protein is CAWRAGRSFASGNTIYF.

The CDR3 DNA reads as TGTGCCAGCAGCACATCGGACAGGTCCACAGATACGCAGTATTTT. Translating it yields CASSTSDRSTDTQYF. This rearrangement joins TRBV7-6 to TRBJ2-3; 7 positions agree with TRBD1. Germline CDR1 SGHVS, CDR2 FNYEAQ. CDR3 length: 15 residues. V lost 5 bases, J lost 2 bases, and 7 bases stayed unmatched.

By frequency in the sample, this clonotype is medium-sized. The chain is built from TRBV4-2 and TRBJ1-5, with 7 bases matching TRBD1. This CDR3 comprises 14 residues. Germline assignment: CDR1 LGHNA and CDR2 YNFKEQ. The V and J ends lost 4 bases and 15 bases, in that order; junction bases with no gene match: 15. The CDR3, as DNA: TGTGCCAGCAGCCCCGCAGATTTACAGGGACAGTTGCATTTT. Protein product: CASSPADLQGQLHF.

This clonotype counts as medium-sized (0.01 to 0.1%). The chain combines TRBV6-1 with TRBJ1-2; D unclear. The CDR3 is 12 residues long. Germline loops: CDR1 MNHNS, CDR2 SASEGT. Trimming pared 6 bases from V and 5 bases from J, leaving 10 bases between. CDR3 amino acids: CASSNSGYGYTF. In DNA, the CDR3 is TGTGCCAGCAGCAACAGCGGATATGGCTACACCTTC.

This clonotype was counted only a few times. The V gene is TRBV12-3 or TRBV12-4, the J gene TRBJ1-1, with no clear D. The CDR3 has 13 amino acids. Between the trimmed V and J ends, which lost 3 bases and 0 bases, there was a span of 5 bases. The CDR3 DNA reads as TGTGCCAGCAGTTTTCGTATGAACACTGAAGCTTTCTTT. This sequence encodes CASSFRMNTEAFF.

This clonotype has more than one count but fewer than ten. The chain carries TRBV10-3 and TRBJ2-3; D possibly matches TRBD1 or TRBD2 (5 bases each). This CDR3 contains 13 residues. The V gene lost 6 bases and the J gene lost 2 bases, with 9 bases spanning the gap. From germline, CDR1 is ENHRY and CDR2 SYGVKD. For the CDR3, the DNA is TGTGCCATCAGAGGGACCTACACAGATACGCAGTATTTT. It translates to CAIRGTYTDTQYF.

This clonotype is labeled as medium-sized (0.01 to 0.1%). This chain connects TRBV30 to TRBJ1-5; 9 bases are shared with TRBD1. The V gene end was trimmed by 4 bases and the J gene end by 2 bases; junction bases not matched to a gene: 0. The CDR3 runs to 13 residues. CDR1 is GTSNPN and CDR2 is SVGIG in the germline V gene (reference sequence). The CDR3 region is CAWNRGRNQPQHF. CDR3 coding DNA: TGTGCCTGGAACAGGGGGCGCAATCAGCCCCAGCATTTT.

The V call is TRBV29-1, the J call TRBJ2-1, with D maybe TRBD1 (5 bases). The germline V and J ends were trimmed by 2 bases and 8 bases, with 10 bases remaining between them. CDR1 is SQVTM, CDR2 ANQGSEA, per germline. This CDR3 has 12 amino acids. The CDR3 bases are TGCAGCGTTGAAAGGGGAATCCATGAGCAGTTCTTC. Residues: CSVERGIHEQFF.

This clonotype is medium-sized. Germline is not matched at one junction end, which may reflect a read error. V is TRBV6-5 and J is TRBJ1-1; 7 bases agree with TRBD1. From germline, CDR1 is MNHEY and CDR2 SVGAGI. The CDR3 loop spans 14 amino acids. The CDR3 region is CASNYRGQNTEAFF. The CDR3 DNA is TGTGCCAGCAATTACAGGGGTCAAAACACTGAAGCTTTCTTT.

In its sample, this clonotype is medium-sized. The CDR3, as DNA: TGCAGCGTAGGGGACACCGTCACTGAAGCTTTCTTT. Protein sequence: CSVGDTVTEAFF. The rearrangement links TRBV29-1 to TRBJ1-1; D might be TRBD1 (6 bases). This CDR3 is built from 12 residues. Germline CDR1 SQVTM, CDR2 ANQGSEA. The V and J ends lost 6 bases and 4 bases respectively, with 12 bases between them.

This clonotype is termed medium-sized. The chain joins TRBV7-9 to TRBJ1-1, with D maybe TRBD1 (5 bases). This CDR3 region has 13 residues. Deletions cut 6 bases from V and 5 bases from J, with 13 bases between. Germline-derived CDR1 and CDR2 are SEHNR and FQNEAQ (reference sequence). The CDR3, as DNA: TGTGCCAGCAGAAACCAGGGCCCAACTGAAGCTTTCTTT. Translating gives CASRNQGPTEAFF. The full variable domain, with the rest looked up from reference TRBV7-9 and TRBJ1-1, is DTGVSQNPRHKITKRGQNVTFRCDPISEHNRLYWYRQTLGQGPEFLTYFQNEAQLEKSRLLSDRFSAERPKGSFSTLEIQRTEQGDSAMYLCASRNQGPTEAFFGQGTRLTVV.

Comment on this clonotype: Relative to the germline gene, one junction end is altered; a read error may explain this. The chain has TRBV10-3 and TRBJ1-2, with D perhaps matching TRBD1 (5 bases). CDR1 is ENHRY and CDR2 is SYGVKD in the germline V gene. The CDR3 is 8 residues long. CDR3 nucleotides: TGTGCCACCCAAAAGGGGATCTTC. Residues: CATQKGIF.

J is TRBJ1-1 and V is TRBV14; 8 bases agree with TRBD1. V lost 4 bases, J lost 4 bases, and 5 bases stayed unmatched. Germline V CDR1 and CDR2: SGHDN, FVKESK. The CDR3 length is 14 residues. In DNA, the CDR3 is TGTGCCAGCAGCCTAGTCCAGGGGGCCACTGAAGCTTTCTTT. Residues: CASSLVQGATEAFF.

Relative to its sample, this clonotype is medium-sized (0.01 to 0.1%). The chain uses TRBV10-3 and TRBJ1-1; weak D call: TRBD1 (6 bases). This CDR3 has 14 amino acids. V shed 6 bases and J shed 4 bases, with 15 bases lying between them. Germline V gene lookup returns CDR1 ENHRY and CDR2 SYGVKD. The CDR3 protein is CAISAFTGSTEAFF. CDR3 nucleotides: TGTGCCATCAGCGCCTTTACAGGGAGCACTGAAGCTTTCTTT.

This clonotype is deemed medium-sized. The chain joins TRBV7-9 to TRBJ1-3; D call uncertain. CDR1 and CDR2 from the germline V gene are SEHNR and FQNEAQ (reference sequence). V dropped 5 bases and J dropped 0 bases, with 5 bases sitting between them. The CDR3 has 13 amino acids. CDR3 sequence reads: CASSRFSGNTIYF. In nucleotides, the CDR3 is TGTGCCAGCAGCCGATTCTCTGGAAACACCATATATTTT.

Sample share makes this clonotype medium-sized (0.01 to 0.1%). The CDR3 spells CASSQEGGTFTDTQYF. The CDR3 nucleotides are TGCGCCAGCAGCCAAGAGGGCGGGACGTTCACAGATACGCAGTATTTT. The J gene is TRBJ2-3, the V gene TRBV4-3, with D perhaps TRBD2 (6 bases). The CDR3 covers 16 residues. Trimming took off 0 bases at V and 2 bases at J, with 12 bases between the two ends. Germline lookup yields CDR1 LGHNA and CDR2 YSLEER.

In its sample, this clonotype was seen a few times. The chain's CDR3 is CASSFGPDKDTIYF. DNA of the CDR3: TGTGCCAGCAGTTTCGGACCGGACAAGGACACCATATATTTT. The chain carries TRBV12-3 or TRBV12-4 and TRBJ1-3; D may be TRBD1 (5 bases). CDR3 size: 14 residues. The V end lost 3 bases, the J end lost 8 bases, and 14 bases lay between the germline ends.

The chain joins TRBV28 to TRBJ1-2; possible D gene TRBD1, 6 bases. Trimming stripped 10 bases from V and 1 base from J, with 16 bases between. The CDR3 runs to 14 residues. Germline CDR1 MDHEN, CDR2 SYDVKM. The chain's CDR3 is CATSGAQLNYGYTF. As DNA, the CDR3 is TGTGCCACCTCAGGGGCCCAACTTAACTATGGCTACACCTTC.

By frequency in the sample, this clonotype is medium-sized. The chain links TRBV30 to TRBJ1-5, with no clear D. The V gene's germline CDR1 is GTSNPN and CDR2 SVGIG (reference sequence). The V end was cut by 6 bases, the J end by 6 bases, with 15 bases between. The CDR3 extends over 13 amino acids. For the CDR3, the DNA is TGTGCCTGTTCGGAAGGCTTGTTTCAGCCCCAGCATTTT. This sequence encodes CACSEGLFQPQHF.

By its share, this clonotype is medium-sized. The gene calls are TRBV30 and TRBJ1-6; TRBD1 agrees at 7 bases. Looked up from germline, CDR1 is GTSNPN and CDR2 is SVGIG (reference sequence). J gave up 4 bases and V 2 bases, and 5 bases lay outside the gene matches. The CDR3 spans 15 residues. CDR3 bases: TGTGCCTGGAGTATGGTGACAGGGTATAATTCACCCCTCCACTTT. Protein sequence: CAWSMVTGYNSPLHF.

V and J are TRBV7-9 and TRBJ2-5; the D gene is possibly TRBD1 (6 bases). Germline CDR1 is SEHNR and CDR2 is FQNEAQ (reference sequence). This CDR3 has 14 residues. The ends were cut back, 2 bases at V and 1 base at J, with 8 bases in the middle. DNA for the CDR3: TGTGCCAGCAGCTTAACAGGGCCCCAAGAGACCCAGTACTTC. Amino acid sequence: CASSLTGPQETQYF.